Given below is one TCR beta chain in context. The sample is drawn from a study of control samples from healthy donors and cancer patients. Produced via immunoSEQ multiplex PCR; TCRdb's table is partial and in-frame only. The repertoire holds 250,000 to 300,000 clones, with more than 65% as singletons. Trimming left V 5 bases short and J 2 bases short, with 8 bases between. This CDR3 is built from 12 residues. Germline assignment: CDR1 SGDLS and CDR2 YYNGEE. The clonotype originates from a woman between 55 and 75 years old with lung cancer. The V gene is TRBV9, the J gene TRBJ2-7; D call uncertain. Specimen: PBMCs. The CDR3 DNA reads TGTGCCAGCAGGGCTGATACCTACGAGCAGTACTTC. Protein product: CASRADTYEQYF.